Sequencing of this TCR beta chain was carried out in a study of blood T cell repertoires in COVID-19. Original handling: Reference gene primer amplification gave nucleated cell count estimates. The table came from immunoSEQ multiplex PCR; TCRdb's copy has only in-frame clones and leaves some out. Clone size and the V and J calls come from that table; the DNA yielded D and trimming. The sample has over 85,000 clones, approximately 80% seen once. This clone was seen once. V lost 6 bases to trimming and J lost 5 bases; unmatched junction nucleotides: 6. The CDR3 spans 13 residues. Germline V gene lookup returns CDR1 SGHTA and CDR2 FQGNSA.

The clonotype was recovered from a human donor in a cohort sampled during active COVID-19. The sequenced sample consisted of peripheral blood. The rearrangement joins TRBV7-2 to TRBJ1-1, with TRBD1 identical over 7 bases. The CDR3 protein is CASRGDRRTEAFF. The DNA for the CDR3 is TGTGCCAGCAGGGGGGACAGACGGACTGAAGCTTTCTTT.